This T cell receptor beta chain was observed in a study of shared clonotypes between healthy human individuals. The V gene end was trimmed by 4 bases and the J gene end by 5 bases; junction bases not matched to a gene: 19. The length of the CDR3 is 19 residues. From germline, CDR1 is SGDLS and CDR2 YYNGEE. Clones were read by immunoSEQ multiplex PCR, and TCRdb kept only the in-frame ones, dropping some. The table shows fewer than 550,000 clones, with nearly 80% occurring only once. Those who donated were healthy HIV-negative adults, with no recent acute infections or vaccinations reported. Sequencing input: PBMCs. This TCR derives from a woman aged 40 to 55 in good health. Some clones in this sample may be carry-over from other donors' samples. The V gene is TRBV9, the J gene TRBJ2-2; 8 nucleotides line up with TRBD2. This CDR3 is CASSNPGIAGRGNTGELFF. DNA of the CDR3: TGTGCCAGCAGCAACCCCGGAATAGCGGGGAGGGGGAATACCGGGGAGCTGTTTTTT.